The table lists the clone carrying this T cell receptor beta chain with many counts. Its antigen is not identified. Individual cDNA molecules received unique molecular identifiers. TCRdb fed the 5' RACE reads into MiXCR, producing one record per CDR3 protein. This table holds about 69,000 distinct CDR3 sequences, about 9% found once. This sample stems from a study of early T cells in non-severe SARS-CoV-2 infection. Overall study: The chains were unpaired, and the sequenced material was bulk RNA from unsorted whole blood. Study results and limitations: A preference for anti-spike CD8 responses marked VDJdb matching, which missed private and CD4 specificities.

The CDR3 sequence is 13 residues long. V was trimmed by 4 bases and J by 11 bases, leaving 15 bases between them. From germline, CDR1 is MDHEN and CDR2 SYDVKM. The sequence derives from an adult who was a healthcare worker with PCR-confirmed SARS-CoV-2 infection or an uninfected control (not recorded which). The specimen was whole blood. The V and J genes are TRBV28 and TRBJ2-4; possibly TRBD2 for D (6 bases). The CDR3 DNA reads TGTGCCAGCAGTTCGGGGGACCGGCTGGTTCAGTACTTC. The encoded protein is CASSSGDRLVQYF. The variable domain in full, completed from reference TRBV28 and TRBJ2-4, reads DVKVTQSSRYLVKRTGEKVFLECVQDMDHENMFWYRQDPGLGLRLIYFSYDVKMKEKGDIPEGYSVSREKKERFSLILESASTNQTSMYLCASSSGDRLVQYFGAGTRLSVL.